Each of the 27 T cell receptor beta chains below was sequenced from the same sample in a study of blood T cell repertoires in COVID-19. The data were produced by immunoSEQ multiplex PCR, yet TCRdb's version contains in-frame clones alone and is incomplete. The sample holds about 150,000 clones, more than 70% seen once. The sequenced material came from peripheral blood. Receptor source: a woman between 45 and 60 years old with acute or convalescent COVID-19.

The chain links TRBV25-1 to TRBJ2-1, with TRBD1 matching over 9 bases. Germline V gives CDR1 MGHDK, CDR2 SYGVNS. Losses at the gene ends were 3 bases for V and 6 bases for J; bases not matched to a gene: 6. The CDR3 length is 15 residues. The CDR3 region has the DNA TGTGCCAGCAGTGAGATAGGGACAGGGTTCAATGAGCAGTTCTTC. Amino acid sequence: CASSEIGTGFNEQFF.

The J gene is TRBJ2-1, the V gene TRBV9; D remains ambiguous. CDR3 length: 15 residues. Trimming took off 0 bases at V and 5 bases at J, with 12 bases between the two ends. The germline CDR1 and CDR2 sequences are SGDLS and YYNGEE. The DNA of the CDR3 is TGTGCCAGCAGCGTAGGGCACAACCCACACAATGAGCAGTTCTTC. Protein product: CASSVGHNPHNEQFF.

The chain employs TRBV7-9 and TRBJ2-7, with no clear D. This CDR3 spans 10 amino acids. The V gene's germline CDR1 is SEHNR and CDR2 FQNEAQ (reference sequence). The V end was cut by 5 bases, the J end by 5 bases, with 4 bases between. CDR3 residues: CASSQNEQYF. CDR3 nucleotide sequence: TGTGCCAGCAGCCAGAACGAGCAGTACTTC.

The chain combines TRBV5-1 with TRBJ1-2; D ambiguous. V was cut by 0 bases and J by 3 bases, with 12 bases left in between. Germline V gene data show CDR1 as SGHRS and CDR2 as YFSETQ. CDR3 length: 15 residues. CDR3: CASSLESWGDYGYTF. CDR3 in DNA: TGCGCCAGCAGCTTGGAATCCTGGGGAGACTATGGCTACACCTTC.

The chain has TRBV7-9 and TRBJ1-6; D possibly corresponds to TRBD1 (5 bases). The CDR3 spans 16 residues. Trimming stripped 4 bases from V and 3 bases from J, with 13 bases between. In germline, CDR1 is SEHNR, CDR2 FQNEAQ (reference sequence). The CDR3 sequence: CASSSLDSFYNSPLHF. The DNA of the CDR3 is TGTGCCAGCAGCTCCCTCGACAGTTTCTATAATTCACCCCTCCACTTT.

The CDR3 is CASGQAFNQPQHF. CDR3 in DNA: TGTGCCAGCGGGCAGGCTTTCAATCAGCCCCAGCATTTT. J is TRBJ1-5 and V is TRBV12-3 or TRBV12-4; D is undetermined. This CDR3 is built from 13 residues. V was shortened by 8 bases and J by 3 bases, with 11 bases between the two germline ends.

The genes are TRBV2 and TRBJ1-1; 8 bases match TRBD1. The germline gives CDR1 SNHLY, CDR2 FYNNEI. Losses at the gene ends were 3 bases for V and 5 bases for J; bases not matched to a gene: 5. The length of the CDR3 is 14 residues. The CDR3 DNA sequence: TGTGCCAGCAGTGATTCAGGGGGCGGGACTGAAGCTTTCTTT. It yields the protein CASSDSGGGTEAFF.

V gene TRBV27 combines with J gene TRBJ1-5, with TRBD1 as a possible D gene (6 bases). V dropped 9 bases and J dropped 6 bases, with 24 bases sitting between them. Germline CDR1 MNHEY, CDR2 SMNVEV (reference sequence). The CDR3 totals 16 residues. The CDR3 sequence: CASWGGSTTSGQPQHF. Here the CDR3 DNA reads TGTGCCAGTTGGGGGGGCAGCACCACCTCGGGTCAGCCCCAGCATTTT.

The chain carries TRBV4-3 and TRBJ2-1, with 7 bases that match TRBD2. The CDR3 is 15 amino acids. Germline CDR1 is LGHNA and CDR2 is YSLEER. The J segment lost 7 bases and the V segment lost 4 bases, leaving 10 bases of the junction unmatched. CDR3 protein: CASSLLSGDGNEQFF. CDR3 nucleotide sequence: TGCGCCAGCAGCCTCTTAAGCGGGGACGGGAATGAGCAGTTCTTC.

V and J are TRBV14 and TRBJ1-1, with no clear D. CDR1 and CDR2 from the germline V gene are SGHDN and FVKESK. V was cut by 5 bases and J by 2 bases, with 12 bases left in between. The length of the CDR3 is 14 residues. CDR3 residues: CASSFRETNTEAFF. The CDR3 DNA follows: TGTGCCAGCAGCTTTCGGGAGACAAACACTGAAGCTTTCTTT.

This clone was detected a few times. The rearrangement links TRBV28 to TRBJ1-4; the match to TRBD1 covers 9 bases. The CDR3 has 17 amino acids. V was pared by 2 bases and J by 5 bases, with 9 bases of the junction left unmatched. CDR1 is MDHEN and CDR2 is SYDVKM in the germline V gene. The CDR3 spells CASSLTGQGLGNEKLFF. In nucleotides, the CDR3 is TGTGCCAGCAGTTTAACGGGACAGGGTCTTGGGAATGAAAAACTGTTTTTT.

The chain links TRBV7-3 to TRBJ1-1, with D tentatively TRBD1 (5 bases). The V end lost 4 bases, the J end lost 6 bases, and 12 bases lay between the germline ends. The V gene's germline CDR1 is SGHTA and CDR2 FQGTGA. The CDR3 loop spans 13 amino acids. DNA for the CDR3: TGTGCCAGCAGCTCACAAGACAGATCTGAAGCTTTCTTT. This encodes CASSSQDRSEAFF.

This chain joins TRBV5-6 and TRBJ2-5; the match to TRBD1 covers 8 bases. This CDR3 spans 14 amino acids. The V gene end was trimmed by 5 bases and the J gene end by 5 bases; junction bases not matched to a gene: 8. CDR1 SGHDT and CDR2 YYEEEE come from the germline V gene. The CDR3 loop is CASRTDRGHETQYF. In nucleotides, the CDR3 is TGTGCCAGCAGGACTGACAGGGGACACGAGACCCAGTACTTC.

This clone has more than one count but fewer than ten. The rearrangement uses TRBV3-1 (or the pseudogene TRBV3-2) and TRBJ2-5; 9 nucleotides align to TRBD1. Germline-derived CDR1 and CDR2 are LGHDT and YNNKEL (reference sequence). V trimming: 4 bases; J trimming: 5 bases; junction bases outside the gene matches: 5. This CDR3 region has 14 residues. The CDR3, as DNA: TGTGCCAGCAGCCTACAGGGGGCGGGGGAGACCCAGTACTTC. Translation: CASSLQGAGETQYF.

This sequence joins TRBV19 and TRBJ1-2, with D unresolved. CDR3 size: 12 residues. Germline V gives CDR1 LNHDA, CDR2 SQIVND (reference sequence). V shed 5 bases and J shed 4 bases, with 8 bases lying between them. CDR3 in amino acids: CASSGPFYGYTF. As DNA, the CDR3 is TGTGCCAGTAGTGGCCCATTCTATGGCTACACCTTC.

CDR3 nucleotide sequence: TGTGCCAGCAGTGGTGATGCGAAACTGTTTTTT. Translating gives CASSGDAKLFF. The chain combines TRBV2 with TRBJ1-4; D uncertain. The CDR3 length is 11 residues. V was clipped by 4 bases and J by 11 bases, with 8 bases between them. Germline V gene sequence: CDR1 SNHLY, CDR2 FYNNEI.

CDR3 sequence: CASSLPGGYEQYF. CDR3 sequence (DNA): TGTGCCAGCAGTTTACCAGGGGGGTACGAGCAGTACTTC. The rearrangement uses TRBV12-3 or TRBV12-4 and TRBJ2-7; D perhaps matches TRBD1 (7 bases). The CDR3 runs 13 residues. The ends were cut back, 2 bases at V and 4 bases at J, with 9 bases in the middle.

The chain links TRBV6-5 to TRBJ1-2, with 8 bases aligning to TRBD1. V lost 6 bases to trimming and J lost 7 bases; unmatched junction nucleotides: 10. Germline V lookup: CDR1 MNHEY, CDR2 SVGAGI. The CDR3 is made up of 14 amino acids. The CDR3 loop is CASRMTGVVGGYTF. In DNA, the CDR3 is TGTGCCAGCAGGATGACAGGGGTTGTAGGTGGCTACACCTTC.

The chain links TRBV2 to TRBJ2-7; D perhaps matches TRBD2 (7 bases). Looked up from germline, CDR1 is SNHLY and CDR2 is FYNNEI. This CDR3 contains 15 residues. Trimming took off 5 bases at V and 7 bases at J, with 21 bases between the two ends. CDR3 residues: CASSHRREGGEEQYF. CDR3 bases: TGTGCCAGCAGTCACCGGAGGGAGGGGGGAGAGGAGCAGTACTTC.

The chain links TRBV6-6 to TRBJ2-1, with 8 bases identical to TRBD2. The junction had 7 bases not matched to a gene; V was cut back by 3 bases and J by 9 bases. CDR3 length: 14 amino acids. From germline, CDR1 is MNHNY and CDR2 SVGAGI (reference sequence). This CDR3 is CASSYQGGGSEQFF. CDR3 coding DNA: TGTGCCAGCAGTTATCAAGGCGGGGGGTCTGAGCAGTTCTTC.

V gene TRBV5-1 combines with J gene TRBJ1-5, with D maybe TRBD1 (6 bases). Trimming removed 2 bases at V and 3 bases at J, with 12 bases between. The V gene's germline CDR1 is SGHRS and CDR2 YFSETQ. This CDR3 has 15 amino acids. The CDR3 protein is CASSLTGGLNQPQHF. Written as DNA, the CDR3 is TGCGCCAGCAGCTTAACGGGGGGGCTCAATCAGCCCCAGCATTTT.

Comment on this clone: An end of the junction differs from the germline gene, which may be a read error. V gene TRBV9 combines with J gene TRBJ1-6; TRBD1 aligns across 7 bases. The CDR3 sequence is 15 residues long. Germline CDR1 is SGDLS and CDR2 is YYNGEE. The DNA for the CDR3 is TGTGCCAGCACCGTAGAAGGACAGGAATCTTCACCCCTCCACTTT. Encoded protein: CASTVEGQESSPLHF.

This clone was counted once. CDR3 sequence reads: CASSVAGQDGYTF. The CDR3 DNA follows: TGTGCCAGCAGCGTAGCAGGCCAGGATGGCTACACCTTC. The chain carries TRBV9 and TRBJ1-2, with D uncertain. The ends were cut back, 0 bases at V and 6 bases at J, with 9 bases in the middle. Per germline, CDR1 SGDLS and CDR2 YYNGEE. CDR3 size: 13 residues.

The chain joins TRBV19 to TRBJ1-2; no clear D. Germline V gives CDR1 LNHDA, CDR2 SQIVND (reference sequence). CDR3 length equals 17 residues. With 3 bases removed from V and 2 bases from J, the gap between germline ends came to 19 bases. The CDR3 here is CASSIGSGQVYNYGYTF. DNA of the CDR3: TGTGCCAGTAGTATTGGGAGCGGGCAGGTTTACAACTATGGCTACACCTTC. The variable domain in full, completed from reference TRBV19 and TRBJ1-2, reads DGGITQSPKYLFRKEGQNVTLSCEQNLNHDAMYWYRQDPGQGLRLIYYSQIVNDFQKGDIAEGYSVSREKKESFPLTVTSAQKNPTAFYLCASSIGSGQVYNYGYTFGSGTRLTVV.

This clone has more than one count but fewer than ten. The chain uses TRBV11-3 and TRBJ1-1; unclear D gene. The CDR3 sequence is 14 residues long. The germline CDR1 and CDR2 sequences are SGHNT and YENEEA. Between the trimmed V and J ends, which lost 0 bases and 1 base, there was a span of 6 bases. CDR3 loop: CASSLDPSNTEAFF. The CDR3 DNA is TGTGCCAGCAGCTTAGATCCGTCGAACACTGAAGCTTTCTTT.

J is TRBJ1-2 and V is TRBV28, with D hard to call. V was cut by 5 bases and J by 2 bases, with 12 bases left in between. Germline CDR1 MDHEN, CDR2 SYDVKM. The CDR3 consists of 14 residues. This CDR3 is CASSGPETNYGYTF. The CDR3 DNA reads as TGTGCCAGCAGTGGGCCGGAAACCAACTATGGCTACACCTTC.

This clone showed up just once. Other DNA sequences in this sample translate to the same CDR3. The rearrangement uses TRBV3-1 (or the pseudogene TRBV3-2) and TRBJ2-2, with D perhaps matching TRBD2 (5 bases). Trimming pared 4 bases from V and 6 bases from J, leaving 9 bases between. Germline CDR1 is LGHDT and CDR2 is YNNKEL (reference sequence). The CDR3 sequence is 13 residues long. In nucleotides, the CDR3 is TGTGCCAGCAGCCCCCGAGGGTCCGGGGAGCTGTTTTTT. This gives the protein CASSPRGSGELFF.